The clone carrying this T cell receptor beta chain was seen just once. The germline V gene encodes CDR1 MDHEN and CDR2 SYDVKM. The CDR3 is 14 residues long. V dropped 5 bases and J dropped 4 bases, with 14 bases sitting between them. The sample belongs to a study of cytomegalovirus exposure and HLA in healthy donors. Only in-frame clones appear in the TCRdb table, and some are missing; sequencing was by immunoSEQ multiplex PCR. This repertoire shows approximately 160,000 clones, roughly 89% found once; its top ten account for more than 3.5%. The clonotype was recovered from a man aged 18 to 35 in good health and CMV-seropositive. Sequences were obtained from PBMCs. The chain uses TRBV28 and TRBJ1-2, with a possible D match to TRBD1 (5 bases). CDR3 DNA sequence: TGTGCCAGCAGTCCGACCATCAGGGTCTATGGCTACACCTTC. Translated: CASSPTIRVYGYTF.